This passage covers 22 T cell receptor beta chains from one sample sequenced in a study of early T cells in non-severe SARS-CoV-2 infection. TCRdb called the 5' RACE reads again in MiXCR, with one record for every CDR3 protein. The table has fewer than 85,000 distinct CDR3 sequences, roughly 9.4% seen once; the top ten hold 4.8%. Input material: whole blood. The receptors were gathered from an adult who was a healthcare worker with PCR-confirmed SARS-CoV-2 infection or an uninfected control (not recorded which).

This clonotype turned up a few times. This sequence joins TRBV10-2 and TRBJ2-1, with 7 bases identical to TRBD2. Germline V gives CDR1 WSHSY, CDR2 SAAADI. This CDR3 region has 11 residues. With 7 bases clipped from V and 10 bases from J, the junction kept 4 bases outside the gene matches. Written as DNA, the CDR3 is TGCGCCAGCATGGCGACTAGCGAGCAGTTCTTC. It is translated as CASMATSEQFF.

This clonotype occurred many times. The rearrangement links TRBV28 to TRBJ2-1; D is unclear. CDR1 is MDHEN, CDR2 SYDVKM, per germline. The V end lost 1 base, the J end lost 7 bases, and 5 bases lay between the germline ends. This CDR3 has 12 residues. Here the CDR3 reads CASSLLGNEQFF. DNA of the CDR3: TGTGCCAGCAGTTTATTAGGGAATGAGCAGTTCTTC.

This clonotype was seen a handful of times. As DNA, the CDR3 is TGTGCCAGCAGCCCCGGGACAGGGACATCCTACGAGCAGTACTTC. Translating it yields CASSPGTGTSYEQYF. The chain combines TRBV12-3 or TRBV12-4 with TRBJ2-7; 9 bases match TRBD1. V was clipped by 6 bases and J by 1 base; unmatched bases: 7. The CDR3 loop spans 15 amino acids.

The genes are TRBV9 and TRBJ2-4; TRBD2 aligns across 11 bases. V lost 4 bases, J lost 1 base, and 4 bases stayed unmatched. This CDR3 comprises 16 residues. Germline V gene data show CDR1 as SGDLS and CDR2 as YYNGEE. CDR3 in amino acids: CASSILAGGAKNIQYF. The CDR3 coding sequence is TGTGCCAGCAGCATTCTAGCGGGAGGTGCCAAAAACATTCAGTACTTC.

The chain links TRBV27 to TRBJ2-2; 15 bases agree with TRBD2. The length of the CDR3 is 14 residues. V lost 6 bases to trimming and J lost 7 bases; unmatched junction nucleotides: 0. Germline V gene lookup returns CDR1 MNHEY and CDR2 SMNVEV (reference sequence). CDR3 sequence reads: CASRGLAGGGELFF. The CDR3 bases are TGTGCCAGCAGGGGACTAGCGGGAGGCGGGGAGCTGTTTTTT.

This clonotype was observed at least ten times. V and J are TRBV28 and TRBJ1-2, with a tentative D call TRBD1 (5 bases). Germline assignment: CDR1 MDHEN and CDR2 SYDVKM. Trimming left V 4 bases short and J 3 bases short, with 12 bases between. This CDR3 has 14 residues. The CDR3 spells CASSSAGGHYGYTF. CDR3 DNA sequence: TGTGCCAGCAGTTCTGCCGGGGGACACTATGGCTACACCTTC.

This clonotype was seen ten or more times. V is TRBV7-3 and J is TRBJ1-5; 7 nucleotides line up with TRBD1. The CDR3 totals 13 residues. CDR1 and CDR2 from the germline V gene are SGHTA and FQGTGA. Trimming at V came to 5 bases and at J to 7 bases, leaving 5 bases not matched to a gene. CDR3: CASSSDRDQPQHF. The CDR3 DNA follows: TGTGCCAGCAGCAGCGACAGGGACCAGCCCCAGCATTTT.

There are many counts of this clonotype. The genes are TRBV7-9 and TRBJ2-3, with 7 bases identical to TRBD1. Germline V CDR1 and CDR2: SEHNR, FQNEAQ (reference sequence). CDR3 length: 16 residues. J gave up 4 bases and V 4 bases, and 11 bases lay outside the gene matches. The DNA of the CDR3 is TGTGCCAGCAGCTCAATCGATCGAGGGGGCGCAGATACGCAGTATTTT. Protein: CASSSIDRGGADTQYF.

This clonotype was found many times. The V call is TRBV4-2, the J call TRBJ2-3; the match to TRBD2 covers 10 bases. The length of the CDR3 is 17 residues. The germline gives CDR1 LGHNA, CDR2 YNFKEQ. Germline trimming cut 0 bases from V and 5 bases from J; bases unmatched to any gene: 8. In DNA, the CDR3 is TGTGCCAGCAGCCAAGATCGAGCGGGAGGGCCCCAAGATACGCAGTATTTT. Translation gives CASSQDRAGGPQDTQYF.

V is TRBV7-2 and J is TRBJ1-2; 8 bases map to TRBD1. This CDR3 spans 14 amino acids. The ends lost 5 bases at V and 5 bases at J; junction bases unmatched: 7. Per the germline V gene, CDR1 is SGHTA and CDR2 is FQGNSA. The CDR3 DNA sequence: TGTGCCAGCAGCACTCCAGGGGGCGGTTATGGCTACACCTTC. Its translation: CASSTPGGGYGYTF.

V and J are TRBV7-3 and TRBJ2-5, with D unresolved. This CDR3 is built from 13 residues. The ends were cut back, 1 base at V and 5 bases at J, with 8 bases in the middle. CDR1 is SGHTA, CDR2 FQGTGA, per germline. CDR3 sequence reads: CASSLSPKETQYF. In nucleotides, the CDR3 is TGTGCCAGCAGCTTAAGCCCAAAGGAGACCCAGTACTTC.

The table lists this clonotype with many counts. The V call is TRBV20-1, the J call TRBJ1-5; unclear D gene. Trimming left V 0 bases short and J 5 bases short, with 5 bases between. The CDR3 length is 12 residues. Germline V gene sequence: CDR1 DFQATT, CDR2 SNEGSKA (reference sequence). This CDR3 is CSARETDQPQHF. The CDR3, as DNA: TGCAGTGCTAGAGAGACGGATCAGCCCCAGCATTTT.

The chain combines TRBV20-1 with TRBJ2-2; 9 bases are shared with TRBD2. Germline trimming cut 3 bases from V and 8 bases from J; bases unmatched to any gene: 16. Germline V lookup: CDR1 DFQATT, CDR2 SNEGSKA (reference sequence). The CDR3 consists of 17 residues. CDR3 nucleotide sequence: TGCAGTGCTAGCCCTATACTTGGCGGGAGGGCCATGGGGGAGCTGTTTTTT. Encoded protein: CSASPILGGRAMGELFF.

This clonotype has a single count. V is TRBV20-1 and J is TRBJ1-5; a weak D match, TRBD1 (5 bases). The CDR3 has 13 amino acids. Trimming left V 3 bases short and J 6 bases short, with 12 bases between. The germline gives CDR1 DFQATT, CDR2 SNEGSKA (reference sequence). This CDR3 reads CSASSGLGQPQHF. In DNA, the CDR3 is TGCAGTGCTAGCTCAGGGTTGGGTCAGCCCCAGCATTTT.

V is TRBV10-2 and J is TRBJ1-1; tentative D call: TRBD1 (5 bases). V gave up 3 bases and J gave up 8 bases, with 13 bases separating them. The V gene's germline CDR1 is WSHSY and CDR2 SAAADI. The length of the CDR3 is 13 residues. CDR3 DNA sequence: TGCGCCAGCAGTGATCGTGGACAATCAGAAGCTTTCTTT. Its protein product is CASSDRGQSEAFF.

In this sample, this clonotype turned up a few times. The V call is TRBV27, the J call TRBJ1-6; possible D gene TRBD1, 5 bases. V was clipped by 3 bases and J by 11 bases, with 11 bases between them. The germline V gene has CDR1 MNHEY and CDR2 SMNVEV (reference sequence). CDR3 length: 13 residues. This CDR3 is CASSLQGRTPLHF. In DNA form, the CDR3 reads TGTGCCAGCAGTTTGCAGGGACGGACACCCCTCCACTTT.

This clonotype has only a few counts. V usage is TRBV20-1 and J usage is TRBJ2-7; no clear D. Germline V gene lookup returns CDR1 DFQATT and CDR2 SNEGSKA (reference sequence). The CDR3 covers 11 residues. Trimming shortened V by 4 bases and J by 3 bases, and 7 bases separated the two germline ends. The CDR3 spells CSANGLYEQYF. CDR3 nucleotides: TGCAGTGCTAACGGCCTCTACGAGCAGTACTTC.

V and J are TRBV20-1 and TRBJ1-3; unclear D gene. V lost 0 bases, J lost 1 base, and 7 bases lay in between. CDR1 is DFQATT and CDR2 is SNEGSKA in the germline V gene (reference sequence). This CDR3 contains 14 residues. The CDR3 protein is CSARDRHSGNTIYF. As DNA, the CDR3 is TGCAGTGCTAGAGATAGGCATTCTGGAAACACCATATATTTT.

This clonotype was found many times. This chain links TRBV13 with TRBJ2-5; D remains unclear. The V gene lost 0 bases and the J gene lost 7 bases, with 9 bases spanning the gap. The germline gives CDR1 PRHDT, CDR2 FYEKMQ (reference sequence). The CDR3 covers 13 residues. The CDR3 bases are TGTGCCAGCAGCTTAGGGGAAAAAAGGACCCAGTACTTC. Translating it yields CASSLGEKRTQYF.

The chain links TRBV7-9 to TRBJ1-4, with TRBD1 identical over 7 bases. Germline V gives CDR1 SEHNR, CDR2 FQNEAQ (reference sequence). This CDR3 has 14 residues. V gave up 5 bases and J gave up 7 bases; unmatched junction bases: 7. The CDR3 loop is CASSRQGLGEKLFF. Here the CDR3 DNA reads TGTGCCAGCAGCCGACAGGGATTGGGTGAAAAACTGTTTTTT.

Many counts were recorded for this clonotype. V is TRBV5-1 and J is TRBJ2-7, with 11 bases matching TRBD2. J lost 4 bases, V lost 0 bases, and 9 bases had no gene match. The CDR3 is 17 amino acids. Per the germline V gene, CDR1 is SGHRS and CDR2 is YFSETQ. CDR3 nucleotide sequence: TGCGCCAGCAGCTTGGTGCTAGCGGGAGGATCGCCTTACGAGCAGTACTTC. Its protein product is CASSLVLAGGSPYEQYF.

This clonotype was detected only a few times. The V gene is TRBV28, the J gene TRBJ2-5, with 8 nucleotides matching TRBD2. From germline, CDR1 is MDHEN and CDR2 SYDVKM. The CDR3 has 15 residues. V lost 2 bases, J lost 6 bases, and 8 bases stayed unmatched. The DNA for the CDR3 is TGTGCCAGCAGTTTAACCGGGAGGGTAGGAAAGACCCAGTACTTC. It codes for CASSLTGRVGKTQYF.